What follows are 25 T cell receptor beta chains derived from one specimen sequenced in a study of blood T cell repertoires in COVID-19. TCRdb keeps only in-frame clones here, not all; method: immunoSEQ multiplex PCR. There are 30,000 to 40,000 clones in the sample; about 87% occur only once, and 14% to 15% lies in the top ten. The sequencing sample was made of peripheral blood. These TCRs come from a man aged 55 to 70 with active COVID-19.

This chain links TRBV28 with TRBJ2-5, with 7 bases matching TRBD2. There are 15 residues in the CDR3. Looked up from germline, CDR1 is MDHEN and CDR2 is SYDVKM. Unmatched junction bases numbered 9, after V lost 4 bases and J lost 4 bases. The CDR3 reads CASSSGGLESETQYF. Written as DNA, the CDR3 is TGTGCCAGCAGTTCTGGAGGACTAGAGTCAGAGACCCAGTACTTC.

The rearrangement links TRBV18 to TRBJ2-2, with 7 nucleotides matching TRBD1. After removal of 3 bases from V and 2 bases from J, the junction contained 6 bases not matched to a gene. The CDR3 spans 16 residues. Germline CDR1 KGHSH, CDR2 LQKENI. CDR3 amino acids: CASSPWTGGNTGELFF. In DNA form, the CDR3 reads TGTGCCAGCTCACCGTGGACAGGAGGAAACACCGGGGAGCTGTTTTTT. The whole variable domain, filled in from reference TRBV18 and TRBJ2-2, reads NAGVMQNPRHLVRRRGQEARLRCSPMKGHSHVYWYRQLPEEGLKFMVYLQKENIIDESGMPKERFSAEFPKEGPSILRIQQVVRGDSAAYFCASSPWTGGNTGELFFGEGSRLTVL.

J is TRBJ2-7 and V is TRBV13; D call uncertain. V gave up 2 bases and J gave up 5 bases, with 13 bases separating them. Per germline, CDR1 PRHDT and CDR2 FYEKMQ (reference sequence). The CDR3 totals 14 residues. The DNA for the CDR3 is TGTGCCAGCAGCTTACTCCCGACTCCCCACGAGCAGTACTTC. Protein product: CASSLLPTPHEQYF.

The chain links TRBV5-1 to TRBJ2-3; 11 bases map to TRBD2. The trim removed 1 base at V and 2 bases at J, leaving 9 bases unmatched. There are 18 residues in the CDR3. CDR1 is SGHRS, CDR2 YFSETQ, per germline. CDR3 coding DNA: TGCGCCAGCAGCTTGTGGGGCAAGACTAGCGGGAACACAGATACGCAGTATTTT. Translation: CASSLWGKTSGNTDTQYF.

This clone came up once. This chain joins TRBV5-4 and TRBJ2-7; 14 bases align to TRBD2. V was pared by 4 bases and J by 6 bases, with 15 bases of the junction left unmatched. Germline CDR1 and CDR2: SGHNT and YYREEE (reference sequence). CDR3 length: 18 amino acids. The CDR3 DNA follows: TGTGCCAGCAGCCTCGTCCCGGTGGGGACTAGCGGGAGATCCGAGCAGTACTTC. This sequence encodes CASSLVPVGTSGRSEQYF.

The V and J genes are TRBV5-1 and TRBJ1-3, with 7 bases lining up with TRBD1. The CDR3 runs 15 residues. Germline V lookup: CDR1 SGHRS, CDR2 YFSETQ. With V trimmed by 0 bases and J by 6 bases, 6 bases remained unmatched. The CDR3 loop reads CASSLVEGAKNTIYF. As DNA, the CDR3 is TGCGCCAGCAGCTTGGTGGAGGGGGCGAAAAACACCATATATTTT. The variable domain in full, with the rest retrieved from reference TRBV5-1 and TRBJ1-3, is KAGVTQTPRYLIKTRGQQVTLSCSPISGHRSVSWYQQTPGQGLQFLFEYFSETQRNKGNFPGRFSGRQFSNSRSEMNVSTLELGDSALYLCASSLVEGAKNTIYFGEGSWLTVV.

The V call is TRBV19, the J call TRBJ1-1; the match to TRBD1 covers 10 bases. V trimming: 6 bases; J trimming: 4 bases; junction bases outside the gene matches: 5. CDR3 length: 14 residues. Germline V gene sequence: CDR1 LNHDA, CDR2 SQIVND (reference sequence). Written as DNA, the CDR3 is TGTGCCAGTAGCCGACAGGGGGCGGGCACTGAAGCTTTCTTT. It is translated as CASSRQGAGTEAFF.

The V gene is TRBV7-9, the J gene TRBJ2-7, with 9 bases aligning to TRBD1. Germline V gene sequence: CDR1 SEHNR, CDR2 FQNEAQ (reference sequence). The CDR3 has 16 amino acids. Trimming took 5 bases from V and 3 from J; bases not matched to a gene: 11. CDR3 loop: CASSPHPGTGLYEQYF. As DNA, the CDR3 is TGTGCCAGCAGCCCACACCCCGGGACAGGGCTCTACGAGCAGTACTTC.

The rearrangement uses TRBV12-3 or TRBV12-4 and TRBJ1-2; no clear D gene. This CDR3 has 13 residues. V lost 1 base and J 2 bases, leaving 5 bases between the germline ends. The CDR3 sequence is CASSLGENYGYTF. The CDR3 coding sequence is TGTGCCAGCAGTTTAGGGGAGAACTATGGCTACACCTTC.

This chain joins TRBV6-6 and TRBJ2-7; 12 bases agree with TRBD2. The CDR3 is made up of 18 amino acids. Germline V CDR1 and CDR2: MNHNY, SVGAGI (reference sequence). V was pared by 5 bases and J by 5 bases, with 16 bases of the junction left unmatched. CDR3 amino acids: CASSPHSPRLAGANEQYF. CDR3 in DNA: TGTGCCAGCAGTCCCCATAGCCCAAGACTAGCGGGAGCCAACGAGCAGTACTTC.

The gene calls are TRBV5-1 and TRBJ2-3, with 9 bases lining up with TRBD2. Trimming took 0 bases from V and 1 from J; bases not matched to a gene: 0. The CDR3 contains 15 residues. Germline V gene data show CDR1 as SGHRS and CDR2 as YFSETQ. CDR3 residues: CASSLGTSGTDTQYF. The CDR3 nucleotides are TGCGCCAGCAGCTTGGGGACTAGCGGCACAGATACGCAGTATTTT.

The chain employs TRBV24-1 and TRBJ2-1; a weak D match, TRBD2 (6 bases). The CDR3 is 16 amino acids. The ends were cut back, 5 bases at V and 9 bases at J, with 22 bases in the middle. Germline CDR1 and CDR2: KGHDR and SFDVKD. The CDR3 bases are TGTGCCACCAGTGGATTTGGTTACGGAGGGGTCGGTGAGCAGTTCTTC. Protein product: CATSGFGYGGVGEQFF.

The chain couples TRBV5-6 to TRBJ2-1; a possible D gene is TRBD2 (6 bases). The CDR3 runs to 16 residues. In germline, CDR1 is SGHDT, CDR2 YYEEEE. V was cut by 4 bases and J by 7 bases, with 21 bases left in between. In DNA form, the CDR3 reads TGTGCCAGCAGCCCTCTCGGCTGGGGGGAGCCGAATGAGCAGTTCTTC. Residues: CASSPLGWGEPNEQFF.

The CDR3: CAIGYEQFF. For the CDR3, the DNA is TGTGCCATCGGGTATGAGCAGTTCTTC. The gene calls are TRBV2 and TRBJ2-1, with no clear D. The ends were cut back, 10 bases at V and 8 bases at J, with 6 bases in the middle. This CDR3 has 9 residues. CDR1 and CDR2 from the germline V gene are SNHLY and FYNNEI.

The V call is TRBV28, the J call TRBJ1-2; no clear D. V was trimmed by 2 bases and J by 7 bases, leaving 5 bases between them. Germline V CDR1 and CDR2: MDHEN, SYDVKM. This CDR3 is 11 amino acids long. CDR3 DNA sequence: TGTGCCAGCAGTTTAAATATTGGCTACACCTTC. This encodes CASSLNIGYTF.

The chain has TRBV15 and TRBJ2-1; D gene uncertain. The CDR3 consists of 11 residues. Trimming left V 3 bases short and J 5 bases short, with 2 bases between. The germline V gene has CDR1 LNHNV and CDR2 YYDKDF (reference sequence). For the CDR3, the DNA is TGTGCCACCAGCAGCAACAATGAGCAGTTCTTC. Its translation is CATSSNNEQFF.

The chain is built from TRBV14 and TRBJ2-5; no definite D call. Germline CDR1 and CDR2: SGHDN and FVKESK. Between the trimmed V and J ends, which lost 0 bases and 1 base, there was a span of 12 bases. This CDR3 has 16 amino acids. The CDR3 reads CASSQDLPGPQETQYF. DNA of the CDR3: TGTGCCAGCAGCCAAGATCTTCCGGGTCCCCAAGAGACCCAGTACTTC.

The chain joins TRBV5-1 to TRBJ2-1, with D possibly matching TRBD2 (6 bases). CDR1 is SGHRS and CDR2 is YFSETQ in the germline V gene. This CDR3 contains 13 residues. The V end was cut by 4 bases, the J end by 6 bases, with 11 bases between. CDR3 sequence reads: CASSGGTGNEQFF. Written as DNA, the CDR3 is TGCGCCAGCAGCGGCGGGACGGGCAATGAGCAGTTCTTC.

The V and J genes are TRBV6-6 and TRBJ1-6, with TRBD1 matching 7 bases. J was trimmed by 1 base and V by 5 bases; bases with no gene match: 8. Germline values: CDR1 MNHNY, CDR2 SVGAGI (reference sequence). The CDR3 contains 17 residues. The CDR3 loop reads CASSPQGGASYNSPLHF. The CDR3 DNA follows: TGTGCCAGCAGTCCCCAAGGGGGCGCTTCCTATAATTCACCCCTCCACTTT.

CDR3 sequence (DNA): TGCGCCAGCAGCTTCCGGACAGGGAACTACGAGCAGTACTTC. It is translated as CASSFRTGNYEQYF. V and J are TRBV5-1 and TRBJ2-7; 8 bases are shared with TRBD1. Trimming took 2 bases from V and 3 from J; bases not matched to a gene: 4. The CDR3 covers 14 residues. Germline V CDR1 and CDR2: SGHRS, YFSETQ.

The genes are TRBV2 and TRBJ2-3; TRBD2 matches at 7 bases. Germline CDR1 is SNHLY and CDR2 is FYNNEI. CDR3 size: 14 residues. V was pared by 8 bases and J by 4 bases, with 9 bases of the junction left unmatched. The CDR3 coding sequence is TGTGCCAGCGAATCTAGCGGCTTTGCAGATACGCAGTATTTT. Protein: CASESSGFADTQYF.

The chain couples TRBV5-4 to TRBJ2-2; D not certain. V was cut by 4 bases and J by 4 bases, with 11 bases left in between. Germline loops: CDR1 SGHNT, CDR2 YYREEE (reference sequence). The CDR3 spans 14 residues. The CDR3 protein is CASSPGATTGELFF. For the CDR3, the DNA is TGTGCCAGCAGCCCCGGTGCCACCACCGGGGAGCTGTTTTTT.

This clone is a singleton in its sample. The CDR3: CASSLASGLAGFQETQYF. The DNA for the CDR3 is TGTGCCAGCAGCTTAGCGAGTGGGCTAGCGGGGTTCCAAGAGACCCAGTACTTC. The chain carries TRBV7-9 and TRBJ2-5; 9 bases are shared with TRBD2. Germline CDR1 is SEHNR and CDR2 is FQNEAQ (reference sequence). CDR3 size: 18 residues. J lost 1 base, V lost 0 bases, and 9 bases had no gene match.

The rearrangement links TRBV5-5 to TRBJ2-5; perhaps TRBD1 as D (6 bases). Germline CDR1 reads SGHKS; CDR2 reads YYEKEE (reference sequence). Deletions cut 4 bases from V and 5 bases from J, with 15 bases between. This CDR3 is 14 amino acids long. Here the CDR3 DNA reads TGTGCCAGCAGCCCCTTAGACAGGTTGGAGACCCAGTACTTC. Residues: CASSPLDRLETQYF.

The rearrangement links TRBV2 to TRBJ2-3; tentative D call: TRBD1 (5 bases). V was cut by 8 bases and J by 0 bases, with 12 bases left in between. CDR1 and CDR2 (germline): SNHLY, FYNNEI. The CDR3 loop spans 14 amino acids. CDR3 loop: CASSQGTSTDTQYF. DNA for the CDR3: TGTGCCAGCTCCCAGGGAACTAGCACAGATACGCAGTATTTT.